This T cell receptor (beta chain) is drawn from a study of T cells expressing NK-cell markers. Overall study: The TCR beta repertoires originated in sorted CD3+CD56+NKG2C+, CD3+CD56+NKG2C- and CD3+CD56-NKG2C+ T cells. The study sequenced eight donors, seven HCMV-seropositive and one seronegative.

About this clonotype: What it binds is not known.

The cDNA for TCR beta came from 5'RACE template switching with UMIs. With the 5' RACE reads reprocessed, TCRdb shows one record per CDR3 protein and no DNA. The sample's table shows 300,000 to 500,000 distinct CDR3 sequences. Study observations and caveats: The study found dominant NKG2C+ clonotypes at roughly 1.0-8% of CD8+ T cells in 5 or 6 donors.

Sequencing was done on a sample of blood T cells: a sorted CD56 or NKG2C T cell subset, CD4+ or CD8+ T cells, or bulk PBMC T cells (not recorded which). The TCR originated in a woman between 45 and 60 years old in good health.

The CDR3 spells CASSPGTSVNNEQFF. The gene calls are TRBV3-1 and TRBJ2-1; TCRdb calls TRBD2, which cannot be checked without DNA. This CDR3 comprises 15 residues. Germline loops: CDR1 LGHDT, CDR2 YNNKEL (reference sequence).